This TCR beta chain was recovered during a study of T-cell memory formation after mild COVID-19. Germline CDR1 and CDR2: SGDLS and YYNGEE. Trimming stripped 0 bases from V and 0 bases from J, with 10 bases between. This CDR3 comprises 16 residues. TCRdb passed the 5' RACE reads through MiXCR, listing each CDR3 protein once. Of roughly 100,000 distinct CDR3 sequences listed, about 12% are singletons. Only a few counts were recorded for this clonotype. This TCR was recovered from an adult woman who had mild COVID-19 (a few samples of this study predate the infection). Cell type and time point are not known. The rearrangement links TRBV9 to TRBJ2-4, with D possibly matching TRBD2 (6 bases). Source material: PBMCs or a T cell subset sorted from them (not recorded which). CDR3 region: CASSVDGSLAKNIQYF. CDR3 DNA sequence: TGTGCCAGCAGCGTAGACGGGAGCCTAGCCAAAAACATTCAGTACTTC.